A single T cell receptor beta chain is shown here with its context. Its target antigen remains unknown. V sheds 4 bases and J sheds 2 bases, leaving 12 bases between their ends. From the germline V gene, CDR1 is MDHEN and CDR2 is SYDVKM. The CDR3 goes from the cysteine to the phenylalanine over 15 residues. The sequence is cut down to CDR3 DNA, 45 bases in frame from base 1. The cohort was made up of approximately 670 healthy bone marrow donors. At the time of sampling, every cohort member was nominally healthy, though immune exposures that went unrecorded were likely present. The donor tested CMV seropositive, placing the donor among the roughly 300 seropositive members of the cohort. A peripheral blood sample was collected from each donor, and TCR beta sequencing was performed on peripheral blood mononuclear cells. Genomic DNA was extracted from the blood cell samples with the Qiagen DNeasy Blood Extraction Kit.

This record belongs to a study of cytomegalovirus exposure and HLA in healthy donors (dated 2017 in TCRdb). About the study as a whole: An earlier analysis of roughly 500 of the donors reported under 300 Gb of sequence data and 95 million to 130 million unique TCR beta sequences obtained from approximately 180 million T cells. Roughly 300 gigabases of sequencing data and roughly 90 million unique TCR sequences were included in an early release covering several hundred HLA-typed donors. The genetic ancestry cluster associated with self-reported Caucasian donors included around 76% of the 350 to 500 genotyped donors. The aim of the study was to test whether cataloging public T cell receptors could identify signatures of past pathogen exposure. Using immunosequencing, the study profiled T cell repertoires from 550 to 750 subjects and related those repertoires to cytomegalovirus serostatus. Along with the approximately 700-subject first cohort, a separate validation cohort of around 120 different subjects was used. To predict cytomegalovirus infection status, the study brought together high-throughput TCR immunosequencing, statistical association of individual TCRs with disease status, and machine learning. A later analysis re-examined previously published TCR beta repertoires from 500 to 700 donors and added high-resolution HLA genotyping to investigate patterns of TCR occurrence. The later analysis used no new phenotypic data to find candidate immune exposures, relying instead on TCR beta sequences and their occurrence across donors. An earlier analysis of about 600 of the donors used high-throughput TCR beta sequencing to judge whether each TCR beta V gene segment behaved as functional or pseudogenic. Donor age, sex, ethnicity and CMV serostatus were compiled together with the repertoire data. Genome-wide SNP genotypes for about three fifths of the roughly 700 donors were used in a later genetic analysis, which treated that subset as a discovery cohort. All discovery cohort repertoires had been generated using a single sequencing platform. HLA typing included class I and class II loci at four-digit resolution. The number of typed donors differed by locus: 629-630 for A, B, C, DRB1 and DQB1; 522 for DQA1; 600 to 610 for DPA1; and approximately 450 for DPB1. Roughly 5 DR-DQ haplotypes were treated as single units for association and clustering because of strong linkage in the cohort. On average, 235,054 unique TCR beta nucleotide sequences were sequenced per donor among fewer than 500 genotyped donors of the cohort, with roughly 18% of those sequences being non-productive. Study-wide findings and limitations: Strong co-occurrence of HLA alleles, especially DR and DQ, made assigning TCR associations to individual alleles difficult. A total of fewer than 200 TCR beta chains were listed by the study as associated with cytomegalovirus. Over 15 rarely observed V segments, including chromosome 9 orphons, were excluded from the earlier analysis of almost 600 of the donors because counts were too low. Only TCR beta chains were sequenced in this cohort, and the absence of alpha or paired-chain data limited detectable features. Sequencing depth was assumed to be roughly uniform across donors in the presence/absence analyses, though that assumption may not hold. A later analysis found that most CMV-associated TCR beta chains appeared HLA-restricted, with HLA associations seemingly driven largely by CMV exposure. Across donors, most TCR sequences were observed very rarely, whereas some public TCRs were present in many individuals. An earlier analysis of 587 of the donors showed that most TCR beta V segments appeared in productive rearrangements either about 87% or about 30% of the time, which broadly matched IMGT annotations. Because some donors lacked HLA typing at each locus, the association tests relied only on the typed subset. The classifier was reported to diagnose cytomegalovirus status with high specificity and sensitivity in both the original cohort and the validation cohort. In a later analysis, HLA-associated TCR beta chains were found to be more clonally expanded and to have lower generation probabilities than equally common non-associated chains. In vitro tests confirmed that three of the cytomegalovirus-associated TCR beta chains recognize cytomegalovirus antigens. Some IMGT-functional V segments, including TRBV6-2 and TRBV6-3, could not be distinguished by the 87-base-pair reads and were therefore excluded. According to a later genetic analysis, donors in an Asian-associated ancestry cluster had fewer N-insertions in productive TCRs than the roughly 660-donor mean. In a later analysis, the rate of TCR association differed among HLA loci, with DRB1 alleles having the most associated TCRs and HLA-C alleles having the fewest. In a later analysis, 15,000 to 20,000 TCR beta sequences were associated with specific HLA alleles at a false discovery rate of 0.05. CMV serostatus was the only immune exposure information available for the cohort. Correlated functional status among segregating V segments might reflect linkage disequilibrium, but an unknown experimental factor could not be ruled out. A further reported finding was that TCR beta sequences accurately predicted the HLA-A and HLA-B alleles for most subjects in the first cohort. According to a later analysis, parvovirus B19, influenza, CMV and Epstein-Barr virus appeared linked to several top co-occurrence clusters. A cluster of highly shared sequence variants was judged likely to be a technical artifact of the sequencing pipeline. An association between a missense DCLRE1C variant and V-gene and J-gene trimming of TCR beta chains was found in a later genetic analysis and replicated in an independent cohort. According to the authors, the approach could potentially be generalized to other disease states and immunological phenotypes.

Libraries were built with the immunoSEQ multiplex PCR assay. A mixture of 60 forward primers for TCR Vbeta segments and 13 reverse primers for TCR Jbeta segments was used in the multiplex PCR. The CDR3 region of rearranged TCR beta genes was amplified from genomic DNA with a multiplex PCR assay. The Illumina HiSeq System was used to sequence the amplified TCR beta libraries as 87-base-pair reads. In the original analysis: A later analysis tallied 75 million to 95 million unique TCR beta chains across the 666 repertoires, and around 10 million of those chains were shared by two or more donors. To remove PCR and sequencing errors, raw reads were error-corrected and collapsed into unique sequences using a nearest-neighbor algorithm that merged closely related sequences. Alignment of CDR3 sequences to IMGT reference sequences was used to assign V, D and J gene segments. For a sequence to be retained, a match of at least six nucleotides was required to both a V gene segment and a J gene segment. Rearrangements were called productive when the CDR3 lacked stop codons and stayed in frame with V and J; all others were non-productive. Following IMGT convention, CDR3 was defined as the stretch from the second conserved V-encoded cysteine to the conserved J-encoded phenylalanine. The earlier analysis of some 550 of the donors excluded any sequence lacking an unambiguous match to a single V gene segment. In an earlier analysis of roughly 600 of the donors, a V segment was called functional when productive rearrangements were above 56.7%, and segregating when the standard deviation between donors exceeded 5%. To diagnose cytomegalovirus status from the catalog of TCR beta chain sequences, a statistical classification framework was built. A later analysis assigned V and J genes by comparing TCR nucleotide sequences with IMGT/GENE-DB human TR gene sequences. In a later analysis, CDR3 sequences and most-parsimonious VDJ recombination scenarios were assigned using the TCRdist pipeline. In a later analysis, each TCR beta chain was defined by its CDR3 amino acid sequence together with its V-gene family, and reads without a unique V-gene family were excluded. As a way to deal with suspected cross-contamination and a sequencing artifact, a later analysis dropped 450 to 600 nucleotide sequences that were highly shared and had low generation probability. For each public chain, a later analysis derived a clonal expansion index from normalized ranks of inferred template counts within each repertoire. In a later analysis, generation probabilities were computed using a VDJ recombination model fitted to out-of-frame rearrangements, and the results were checked against IGoR. In a later analysis, hypergeometric tests were used to score TCR-TCR, TCR-HLA and TCR-CMV co-occurrence, with a repertoire-size bias correction applied to TCR pairs. To estimate false discovery rates, a later analysis permuted the HLA or CMV assignments 20 times. In a later analysis, co-occurring TCRs were grouped using DBSCAN, with TCRdist sequence similarity added in when clustering inside HLA-allele-positive subsets. Repertoires with fewer than 30,000 or more than 120,000 public chains were left out of co-occurrence clustering, as were five repertoires with anomalous nucleotide sharing. TCRdb took over this immuneACCESS table, retaining in-frame rearrangements with V and J assigned. Such tables are incomplete; in checked studies, under half of the missing clones stem from an unresolved V gene, and the remainder is unexplained. The DNA was the basis for D and trimming; V, J and clone size are from that table. The sample's clone listing holds 100,000 to 150,000 clones. The ten largest clones take up more than 1.5% of the sample.

This chain is built from TRBV28 and TRBJ1-3; the D segment cannot be called with confidence. The sequenced sample was PBMCs. The sequence was obtained from a woman in her 40s in good health and CMV-seropositive. The CDR3 loop reads CASSSVRRAGNTIYF. The sequenced DNA: TGTGCCAGCAGTTCCGTTAGGAGGGCTGGAAACACCATATATTTT.